Each of the 8 T cell receptor beta chains below was sequenced from the same sample in a study of CD8 T cells in Susac syndrome. cDNA came from approximately 0.5 to 1 ug RNA primed by random hexamers. TCRdb recomputed calls from the immunoSEQ multiplex PCR reads with MiXCR, one row per CDR3 protein. Among around 270,000 distinct CDR3 sequences listed, about 89% were seen once. Sequencing was carried out using CD8+ T cells from PBMCs. These receptors originate from a human donor with multiple sclerosis.

The chain is built from TRBV7-8 and TRBJ2-3, with unresolved D. V dropped 1 base and J dropped 4 bases, with 9 bases sitting between them. CDR1 and CDR2 (germline): SGHVS, FQNEAQ. This CDR3 is built from 14 residues. The CDR3 coding sequence is TGTGCCAGCAGCTTAGTAGCTCTTCCAGATACGCAGTATTTT. This codes for CASSLVALPDTQYF. The whole variable domain, filled in from reference TRBV7-8 and TRBJ2-3, reads GAGVSQSPRYKVAKRGQDVALRCDPISGHVSLFWYQQALGQGPEFLTYFQNEAQLDKSGLPSDRFFAERPEGSVSTLKIQRTQQEDSAVYLCASSLVALPDTQYFGPGTRLTVL.

The chain is built from TRBV28 and TRBJ2-7; D uncertain. The germline gives CDR1 MDHEN, CDR2 SYDVKM. The V end lost 10 bases, the J end lost 6 bases, and 19 bases lay between the germline ends. This CDR3 is 13 amino acids long. The CDR3 bases are TGTGCCACCCTAAGGGCTAGTCGGAGCGAGCAGTACTTC. As protein: CATLRASRSEQYF.

V usage is TRBV29-1 and J usage is TRBJ1-2; D gene uncertain. Germline V lookup: CDR1 SQVTM, CDR2 ANQGSEA. The length of the CDR3 is 12 residues. The V end lost 4 bases, the J end lost 4 bases, and 10 bases lay between the germline ends. In DNA form, the CDR3 reads TGCAGCGTTGTTACAGAGAGCTATGGCTACACCTTC. Its protein is CSVVTESYGYTF.

The gene calls are TRBV19 and TRBJ2-4; 8 positions agree with TRBD1. V gave up 8 bases and J gave up 9 bases; unmatched junction bases: 9. This CDR3 contains 13 residues. The V gene's germline CDR1 is LNHDA and CDR2 SQIVND (reference sequence). CDR3 coding DNA: TGTGCCAGTTGGGCCAGGGGGCTGGGCATTCAGTACTTC. The encoded protein is CASWARGLGIQYF.

This chain joins TRBV20-1 and TRBJ2-7, with 12 bases lining up with TRBD2. CDR1 is DFQATT, CDR2 SNEGSKA, per germline (reference sequence). With 4 bases clipped from V and 5 bases from J, the junction kept 6 bases outside the gene matches. This CDR3 spans 14 amino acids. CDR3 amino acids: CSATGTSGFDEQYF. DNA for the CDR3: TGCAGTGCTACCGGGACTAGCGGGTTTGACGAGCAGTACTTC.

This clonotype was picked up one time. This chain joins TRBV29-1 and TRBJ1-3; no definite D call. This CDR3 has 13 amino acids. The V gene's germline CDR1 is SQVTM and CDR2 ANQGSEA. V lost 1 base and J 2 bases, leaving 6 bases between the germline ends. Written as DNA, the CDR3 is TGCAGCGTTGAAGGCTGGGCTGGAAACACCATATATTTT. Translated, it gives CSVEGWAGNTIYF.

V usage is TRBV20-1 and J usage is TRBJ1-5; D possibly corresponds to TRBD1 (6 bases). V lost 1 base and J lost 0, with 13 bases in between. The germline V gene has CDR1 DFQATT and CDR2 SNEGSKA (reference sequence). This CDR3 has 16 residues. CDR3 bases: TGCAGTGCTAGAGCCGGGACACCTTATAGCAATCAGCCCCAGCATTTT. The encoded protein is CSARAGTPYSNQPQHF.

V and J are TRBV29-1 and TRBJ2-7; 9 bases line up with TRBD1. CDR1 is SQVTM, CDR2 ANQGSEA, per germline. V was pared by 7 bases and J by 0 bases, with 4 bases of the junction left unmatched. This CDR3 is built from 13 residues. The CDR3 region is CSALTGGSYEQYF. DNA of the CDR3: TGCAGCGCTCTGACAGGGGGCTCCTACGAGCAGTACTTC.